These 14 T cell receptor beta chains were all obtained from the same sample, sequenced in a study of early T cells in non-severe SARS-CoV-2 infection. MiXCR, applied by TCRdb to the 5' RACE reads, yields one record per CDR3 protein. Of roughly 93,000 distinct CDR3 sequences listed, roughly 14% are singletons. Sample: whole blood. The receptors originated from an adult who was a healthcare worker with PCR-confirmed SARS-CoV-2 infection or an uninfected control (not recorded which).

This rearrangement joins TRBV5-1 to TRBJ2-6; no firm D call. From germline, CDR1 is SGHRS and CDR2 YFSETQ. CDR3 length equals 13 residues. V was clipped by 4 bases and J by 1 base, with 3 bases between them. CDR3 in amino acids: CASSESGANVLTF. CDR3 DNA sequence: TGCGCCAGCAGCGAATCTGGGGCCAACGTCCTGACTTTC.

This clonotype was recorded at least ten times. The chain combines TRBV7-9 with TRBJ1-5; D unclear. The CDR3 is made up of 12 amino acids. Trimming removed 3 bases from V and 10 bases from J, with 10 bases in between. Germline V lookup: CDR1 SEHNR, CDR2 FQNEAQ (reference sequence). Written as DNA, the CDR3 is TGTGCCAGCAGCTTCGAGTCTTTTCCCCAGCATTTT. Residues: CASSFESFPQHF.

Many counts were recorded for this clonotype. V usage is TRBV29-1 and J usage is TRBJ1-2, with 7 bases fitting TRBD1. After removal of 3 bases from V and 6 bases from J, the junction contained 4 bases not matched to a gene. CDR1 is SQVTM and CDR2 is ANQGSEA in the germline V gene. This CDR3 comprises 12 residues. CDR3 sequence reads: CSVDDRVHGYTF. As DNA, the CDR3 is TGCAGCGTTGATGACAGGGTCCATGGCTACACCTTC. The full variable domain, in which reference TRBV29-1 and TRBJ1-2 provide the parts outside the CDR3, is SAVISQKPSRDICQRGTSLTIQCQVDSQVTMMFWYRQQPGQSLTLIATANQGSEATYESGFVIDKFPISRPNLTFSTLTVSNMSPEDSSIYLCSVDDRVHGYTFGSGTRLTVV.

This clonotype was observed many times. This chain uses TRBV12-3 or TRBV12-4 with TRBJ1-1, with D unclear. The CDR3 length is 11 residues. V was trimmed by 2 bases and J by 7 bases, leaving 5 bases between them. In DNA, the CDR3 is TGTGCCAGCAGTTTATTAGGTGAAGCTTTCTTT. This encodes CASSLLGEAFF.

This clonotype came up a few times. The V and J genes are TRBV2 and TRBJ1-3; 9 bases map to TRBD1. The CDR3 runs 16 residues. The germline V gene has CDR1 SNHLY and CDR2 FYNNEI. Germline trimming cut 1 base from V and 0 bases from J; bases unmatched to any gene: 1. The CDR3 region has the DNA TGTGCCAGCAGTGAAGAGACAGGGGGCTCTGGAAACACCATATATTTT. Translation gives CASSEETGGSGNTIYF.

This clonotype was found many times. The gene calls are TRBV20-1 and TRBJ2-3; 7 bases fit TRBD1. This CDR3 contains 16 residues. Germline V gene lookup returns CDR1 DFQATT and CDR2 SNEGSKA (reference sequence). The V segment lost 0 bases and the J segment 3 bases; nucleotides outside the gene matches: 9. CDR3 residues: CSARDLGTDSTDTQYF. CDR3 in DNA: TGCAGTGCTAGAGATCTAGGGACAGATTCTACAGATACGCAGTATTTT.

This clonotype was counted a few times. The chain combines TRBV20-1 with TRBJ2-5; D remains unclear. The V end was cut by 5 bases, the J end by 7 bases, with 20 bases between. This CDR3 spans 14 amino acids. The germline V gene encodes CDR1 DFQATT and CDR2 SNEGSKA (reference sequence). The CDR3 sequence is CSALPFQYYGTQYF. The DNA of the CDR3 is TGCAGTGCTCTCCCTTTTCAATATTATGGGACCCAGTACTTC.

V and J are TRBV25-1 and TRBJ1-1, with D perhaps TRBD1 (5 bases). CDR3 length equals 13 residues. Germline values: CDR1 MGHDK, CDR2 SYGVNS. Trimming cost V 3 bases and J 4 bases, with 9 bases left between them. The CDR3, as DNA: TGTGCCAGCAGTGATCAGGGTATCACTGAAGCTTTCTTT. This encodes CASSDQGITEAFF.

This clonotype turned up a few times. CDR3 nucleotides: TGTGCCAGCAGCCTCCGGGACAGAAATCAGCCCCAGCATTTT. Translated: CASSLRDRNQPQHF. The rearrangement uses TRBV12-3 or TRBV12-4 and TRBJ1-5; TRBD1 matches at 7 bases. The CDR3 is 14 residues long. The junction had 6 bases not matched to a gene; V was cut back by 6 bases and J by 4 bases.

This sequence joins TRBV9 and TRBJ1-1; 10 positions agree with TRBD1. The ends lost 3 bases at V and 1 base at J; junction bases unmatched: 0. Germline lookup yields CDR1 SGDLS and CDR2 YYNGEE. The CDR3 has 14 residues. The CDR3 region is CASSGDRGNTEAFF. CDR3 bases: TGTGCCAGCAGCGGGGACAGGGGGAACACTGAAGCTTTCTTT.

This clonotype was observed a handful of times. This chain connects TRBV7-2 to TRBJ2-7; 10 nucleotides agree with TRBD2. The CDR3 spans 16 residues. Germline CDR1 SGHTA, CDR2 FQGNSA. V lost 2 bases and J lost 0; bases outside the gene matches: 4. Written as DNA, the CDR3 is TGTGCCAGCAGCTTAATAGCGGGGGGCGTCTCCTACGAGCAGTACGTC. Protein: CASSLIAGGVSYEQYV.

The table lists this clonotype with a few counts. This chain connects TRBV6-6 to TRBJ2-1, with a possible D match to TRBD1 (5 bases). V shed 0 bases and J shed 14 bases, with 11 bases lying between them. Germline CDR1 and CDR2: MNHNY and SVGAGI (reference sequence). This CDR3 spans 12 amino acids. The CDR3 loop reads CASSYSEGAEFF. CDR3 bases: TGTGCCAGCAGTTACTCAGAAGGGGCTGAGTTCTTC.

V and J are TRBV5-1 and TRBJ1-2, with D hard to call. V lost 0 bases to trimming and J lost 5 bases, with 11 bases between them. The V gene's germline CDR1 is SGHRS and CDR2 YFSETQ. This CDR3 has 14 residues. The CDR3 bases are TGCGCCAGCAGCTTGGAAGTTGGGGTTTATGGCTACACCTTC. Protein: CASSLEVGVYGYTF.

The chain uses TRBV29-1 and TRBJ1-1; 7 nucleotides agree with TRBD1. The CDR3 contains 16 residues. V lost 0 bases and J lost 1; bases outside the gene matches: 8. The germline V gene encodes CDR1 SQVTM and CDR2 ANQGSEA. CDR3 DNA: TGCAGCGTTGAAGAAGGGGGCAGAAAATCGAACACTGAAGCTTTCTTT. Amino acids: CSVEEGGRKSNTEAFF.